These 2 T cell receptor beta chains were all obtained from the same sample, sequenced in a study of blood T cell repertoires in COVID-19. Here immunoSEQ multiplex PCR was the method, and the copy in TCRdb shows in-frame clones only, minus some. This table has 110,000 or so clones, nearly 90% appearing once. The specimen sequenced was peripheral blood. All receptors come from a woman aged 65 to 85 who had recovered from COVID-19.

The chain is built from TRBV19 and TRBJ2-7, with TRBD2 identical over 7 bases. The germline gives CDR1 LNHDA, CDR2 SQIVND (reference sequence). The CDR3 loop spans 15 amino acids. V shed 3 bases and J 0 bases; nucleotides not matched to a gene: 5. The CDR3 DNA reads as TGTGCCAGTAGTATGCGCGGGAGCCTCTCCTACGAGCAGTACTTC. This codes for CASSMRGSLSYEQYF.

This CDR3 reads CSNRGGNIQYF. The CDR3 DNA reads TGCAGTAATAGGGGGGGGAACATTCAGTACTTC. The chain couples TRBV20-1 to TRBJ2-4; D may be TRBD2 (7 bases). The CDR3 totals 11 residues. The ends were cut back, 8 bases at V and 7 bases at J, with 12 bases in the middle. Germline CDR1 is DFQATT and CDR2 is SNEGSKA (reference sequence).